The T cell receptor beta chain described here comes from a study of T-cell reconstitution after alpha-beta-depleted transplantation in children. The TCRbeta library was prepared with unique molecular identifiers. TCRdb re-called the PCR reads through MiXCR, storing one row per CDR3 protein. This repertoire shows roughly 790,000 distinct CDR3 sequences, 15% to 20% found once; its top ten account for roughly 4.8%. Germline V gene lookup returns CDR1 SGHTA and CDR2 FQGNSA. The CDR3 covers 14 residues. As regards this clonotype: The antigen remains unidentified. Compared with germline, one end of the junction differs, possibly owing to a read error.

Study results and limitations: A year had passed since transplant, and T-cell counts and diversity by then came mostly from newly produced T cells.

The sample consisted of PBMCs, mostly from graft donor cells, taken 360 days after TCRalphabeta/CD19-depleted stem cell transplant. This TCR came from a male patient aged 10 to 17 who had a stem cell transplant for acute lymphoblastic leukemia, so the T cells may come from the graft donor. This chain uses TRBV7-2 with TRBJ1-1, with 8 bases aligning to TRBD1. The CDR3: CASSIAGGYTEAFF. The CDR3 bases are TGTGCCAGCAGCATAGCAGGGGGCTACACTGAAGCTTTCTTT.